This TCR beta chain appears in the sequencing data of a study of PD-L1 blockade in urothelial cancer. TCRdb's table, derived via immunoSEQ multiplex PCR, lists solely in-frame clones and lacks some. The table lists 55,000 to 70,000 clones, roughly 82% of them singletons. V was clipped by 3 bases and J by 4 bases; unmatched bases: 6. This CDR3 spans 14 amino acids. Germline V gene sequence: CDR1 SGHRS, CDR2 YFSETQ. The sample holds a few counts of this clone. Here the sequenced sample was PBMCs, taken around atezolizumab (anti-PD-L1) treatment. The source is a man aged 65 to 79 with urothelial cancer. This rearrangement joins TRBV5-1 to TRBJ2-5, with 7 bases fitting TRBD2. Here the CDR3 DNA reads TGCGCCAGCAGCTACAGCGGGGTTAGAGAGACCCAGTACTTC. This codes for CASSYSGVRETQYF.